These 13 T cell receptor beta chains were sequenced from one sample in a study of shared clonotypes between healthy human individuals. CD45RO negativity and positive selection for CCR7 defined naive CD8 cells, a population that excluded terminally differentiated effector memory CD45RA+ cells. Assay used: immunoSEQ multiplex PCR; TCRdb lists only in-frame clones, some missing. The sample consists of some 2.1 million clones, just under 95% of them appearing once. Material for sequencing was naive CD8+ T cells from PBMCs. The source of these receptors is a man younger than 35 in good health. Some clones in this sample may be carry-over from other donors' samples.

Regarding this clone: This specimen includes other DNA sequences encoding the same CDR3. The V gene is TRBV30, the J gene TRBJ1-1; D is perhaps TRBD1 (6 bases). Germline V CDR1 and CDR2: GTSNPN, SVGIG (reference sequence). This CDR3 has 13 residues. The V end was cut by 0 bases, the J end by 5 bases, with 10 bases between. The DNA for the CDR3 is TGTGCCTGGAGTGTTGGGAGGGGGACTGAAGCTTTCTTT. It codes for CAWSVGRGTEAFF.

The CDR3 DNA is TGTGCTAGTGGTGGGACGGCTAGCACAGATACGCAGTATTTT. It codes for CASGGTASTDTQYF. The V and J genes are TRBV12-5 and TRBJ2-3; either TRBD1 or TRBD2 may supply D (5 bases each). Germline V gene sequence: CDR1 LGHNT, CDR2 FRNRAP. This CDR3 is built from 14 residues. V lost 5 bases, J lost 0 bases, and 9 bases lay in between.

The rearrangement links TRBV11-2 to TRBJ2-7; D ambiguous. The V gene lost 3 bases and the J gene lost 2 bases, with 14 bases spanning the gap. Germline CDR1 and CDR2: SGHAT and FQNNGV. This CDR3 spans 15 amino acids. The CDR3 sequence is CASSFPYLDPYEQYF. CDR3 nucleotides: TGTGCCAGCAGCTTTCCGTACCTAGACCCCTACGAGCAGTACTTC.

This chain links TRBV15 with TRBJ1-4; no firm D call. Germline values: CDR1 LNHNV, CDR2 YYDKDF (reference sequence). The CDR3 extends over 15 amino acids. Trimming left V 8 bases short and J 2 bases short, with 15 bases between. The CDR3 nucleotides read TGTGCCACCGCAGGATCCTACGGGACTAATGAAAAACTGTTTTTT. Its protein is CATAGSYGTNEKLFF.

There are many counts of this clone. The V and J genes are TRBV19 and TRBJ2-2; 7 bases match TRBD1. V shed 6 bases, J shed 0 bases, and the junction held 4 bases outside the gene matches. The germline V gene has CDR1 LNHDA and CDR2 SQIVND (reference sequence). The CDR3 length is 15 residues. This CDR3 is CASRMTGTNTGELFF. The CDR3, as DNA: TGTGCCAGTAGGATGACAGGGACGAACACCGGGGAGCTGTTTTTT.

This chain links TRBV30 with TRBJ2-1, with D possibly being TRBD2 (6 bases). In germline, CDR1 is GTSNPN, CDR2 SVGIG (reference sequence). Trimming took off 0 bases at V and 2 bases at J, with 8 bases between the two ends. The CDR3 consists of 14 residues. CDR3 nucleotide sequence: TGTGCCTGGAGTGTACGCGGGGCCTACAATGAGCAGTTCTTC. This sequence encodes CAWSVRGAYNEQFF. Complete variable domain (other parts from reference TRBV30 and TRBJ2-1): SQTIHQWPATLVQPVGSPLSLECTVEGTSNPNLYWYRQAAGRGLQLLFYSVGIGQISSEVPQNLSASRPQDRQFILSSKKLLLSDSGFYLCAWSVRGAYNEQFFGPGTRLTVL.

This sequence joins TRBV28 and TRBJ2-1, with D perhaps TRBD2 (5 bases). Per germline, CDR1 MDHEN and CDR2 SYDVKM. This CDR3 has 14 amino acids. Trimming pared 7 bases from V and 8 bases from J, leaving 18 bases between. The CDR3 protein is CASTSLTGWHEQFF. For the CDR3, the DNA is TGTGCCAGCACCTCTCTTACGGGGTGGCATGAGCAGTTCTTC.

The chain recombines TRBV6-5 with TRBJ1-5, with a possible D match to TRBD1 (5 bases). The V and J ends lost 6 bases and 7 bases respectively, with 13 bases between them. Germline CDR1 and CDR2: MNHEY and SVGAGI. This CDR3 contains 13 residues. The CDR3, as DNA: TGTGCCAGCAGCCCCAGCGGGGACCAGCCCCAGCATTTT. Encoded protein: CASSPSGDQPQHF.

In its sample, this clone was seen once. This chain uses TRBV28 with TRBJ1-1; no definite D call. From germline, CDR1 is MDHEN and CDR2 SYDVKM. The CDR3 contains 15 residues. The V end lost 5 bases, the J end lost 1 base, and 14 bases lay between the germline ends. This chain's CDR3 is CASSPLETTNTEAFF. Written as DNA, the CDR3 is TGTGCCAGCAGTCCCTTAGAGACTACGAACACTGAAGCTTTCTTT.

This chain links TRBV7-9 with TRBJ2-1; 10 bases map to TRBD2. Losses at the gene ends were 5 bases for V and 7 bases for J; bases not matched to a gene: 11. The CDR3 is made up of 16 amino acids. CDR1 SEHNR and CDR2 FQNEAQ come from the germline V gene (reference sequence). CDR3 in DNA: TGTGCCAGCAGCCCCGAGGCTAGCGGGAGAGCAAATGAGCAGTTCTTC. Translation gives CASSPEASGRANEQFF.

In its sample, this clone was seen once. This chain connects TRBV7-6 to TRBJ2-5, with 8 positions matching TRBD1. CDR1 is SGHVS and CDR2 is FNYEAQ in the germline V gene. V gave up 4 bases and J gave up 4 bases; unmatched junction bases: 2. The CDR3 runs 13 residues. In nucleotides, the CDR3 is TGTGCCAGCAGCTCGGGACAGGTAGAGACCCAGTACTTC. Amino acid sequence: CASSSGQVETQYF. The complete variable domain, with remaining parts taken from reference TRBV7-6 and TRBJ2-5, reads GAGVSQSPRYKVTKRGQDVALRCDPISGHVSLYWYRQALGQGPEFLTYFNYEAQQDKSGLPNDRFSAERPEGSISTLTIQRTEQRDSAMYRCASSSGQVETQYFGPGTRLLVL.

The V gene is TRBV27, the J gene TRBJ1-2; D gene uncertain. Germline CDR1 MNHEY, CDR2 SMNVEV (reference sequence). The ends were cut back, 8 bases at V and 4 bases at J, with 14 bases in the middle. The CDR3 is 13 amino acids. This CDR3 is CASGPTDFYGYTF. The CDR3 DNA is TGTGCCAGCGGCCCGACGGATTTCTATGGCTACACCTTC.

This clone was recorded only once. The chain employs TRBV4-1 and TRBJ1-4; 9 bases map to TRBD1. The CDR3 has 18 residues. V shed 1 base, J shed 0 bases, and the junction held 6 bases outside the gene matches. The V gene's germline CDR1 is MGHRA and CDR2 YSYEKL. CDR3 coding DNA: TGCGCCAGCAGCCAAGTTGTGACAGGGGGTACAACTAATGAAAAACTGTTTTTT. Its protein product is CASSQVVTGGTTNEKLFF.